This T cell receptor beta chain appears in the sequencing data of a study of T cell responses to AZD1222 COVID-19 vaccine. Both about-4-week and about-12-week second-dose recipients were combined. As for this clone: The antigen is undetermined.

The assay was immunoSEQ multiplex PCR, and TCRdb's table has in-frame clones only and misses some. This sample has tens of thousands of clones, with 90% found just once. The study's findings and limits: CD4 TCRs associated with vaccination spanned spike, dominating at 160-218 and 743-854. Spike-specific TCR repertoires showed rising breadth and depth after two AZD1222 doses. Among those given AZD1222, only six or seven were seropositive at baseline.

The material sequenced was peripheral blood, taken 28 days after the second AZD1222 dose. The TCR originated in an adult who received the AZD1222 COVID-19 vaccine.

CDR3 sequence (DNA): TGTGCCAGCAGACCCCCCGGAGTCTACAATGAGCAGTTCTTC. This gives the protein CASRPPGVYNEQFF. The V gene is TRBV25-1, the J gene TRBJ2-1; D unresolved. Deletions cut 6 bases from V and 3 bases from J, with 12 bases between. Germline V gene data show CDR1 as MGHDK and CDR2 as SYGVNS. This CDR3 is built from 14 residues. Together with reference TRBV25-1 and TRBJ2-1, the CDR3 gives the full variable domain: EADIYQTPRYLVIGTGKKITLECSQTMGHDKMYWYQQDPGMELHLIHYSYGVNSTEKGDLSSESTVSRIRTEHFPLTLESARPSHTSQYLCASRPPGVYNEQFFGPGTRLTVL.